This T cell receptor (beta chain) was found in a study of T cell repertoires in aging, cancer and after chemotherapy. On the study more broadly: Patients with glioblastoma brain tumors were sampled before and after temozolomide-based therapy.

Peripheral blood genomic DNA, not sorted cells or RNA, was the template. TRB rearrangements spanning V, D and J were amplified using mixed TRB-A/B primers. TCRdb passed the multiplex PCR reads through MiXCR, listing each CDR3 protein once. The table shows over 450 distinct CDR3 sequences, with about 26% occurring only once. This clonotype was recorded a few times. The CDR3 runs 13 residues. In germline, CDR1 is SGHNT, CDR2 YENEEA. Trimming stripped 5 bases from V and 0 bases from J, with 5 bases between. Sequencing was performed on blood. This rearrangement joins TRBV11-3 to TRBJ1-3; D remains ambiguous. The sequence derives from a human donor with a solid tumor. CDR3 sequence (DNA): TGTGCCAGCAGCCCTCCCTCTGGAAACACCATATATTTT. Amino acids: CASSPPSGNTIYF.